The entry that follows covers one T cell receptor (beta chain) sequence. Antigen unknown. J gave up 2 bases and V 4 bases, and 12 bases lay outside the gene matches. The length of the CDR3 is 17 residues. The V gene's germline CDR1 is SGHRS and CDR2 YFSETQ. This sample was taken from a study of cytomegalovirus exposure and HLA in healthy donors. Study results and caveats: Usually a TCR sequence was rare, but some public TCRs were found in many donors.

Using immunoSEQ multiplex PCR, the repertoire was profiled, and TCRdb retains in-frame clones only, with some absent. Of under 200,000 clones listed, 65% to 90% were seen once; the top ten hold 2% to 2.5%. This TCR was recovered from a woman under 30 in good health and CMV-seronegative. V gene TRBV5-1 combines with J gene TRBJ2-1; 7 nucleotides match TRBD1. The sequenced sample was PBMCs. In DNA, the CDR3 is TGCGCCAGCAGCCCGGCTACAGGGGTTTCGGCCTACAATGAGCAGTTCTTC. Amino acids: CASSPATGVSAYNEQFF.